This T cell receptor (beta chain) was recovered during a study of blood T cell repertoires in COVID-19. Across the study: T cells, B-cell-depleted T cells, or PBMCs provided the cDNA or gDNA that served as material.

Data came from immunoSEQ multiplex PCR; TCRdb stores just in-frame clones and leaves some out. The sample lists approximately 260,000 clones, roughly 91% occurring once. Recovery meant two consecutive negative NP/OP PCR tests, professional clearance, or resolved symptoms. The clonotype comes from a woman in her fifties or sixties who had recovered from COVID-19. Sequenced input: PBMCs or T cells enriched from blood (not recorded which).

For the CDR3, the DNA is TGCGCCAGCAGCCCCGGGACATCAGTTGCGGGCGCTGGCTACACCTTC. Protein product: CASSPGTSVAGAGYTF. The chain carries TRBV5-1 and TRBJ1-2; D is perhaps TRBD1 (6 bases). Trimming took off 4 bases at V and 7 bases at J, with 23 bases between the two ends. This CDR3 has 16 amino acids. The V gene's germline CDR1 is SGHRS and CDR2 YFSETQ.